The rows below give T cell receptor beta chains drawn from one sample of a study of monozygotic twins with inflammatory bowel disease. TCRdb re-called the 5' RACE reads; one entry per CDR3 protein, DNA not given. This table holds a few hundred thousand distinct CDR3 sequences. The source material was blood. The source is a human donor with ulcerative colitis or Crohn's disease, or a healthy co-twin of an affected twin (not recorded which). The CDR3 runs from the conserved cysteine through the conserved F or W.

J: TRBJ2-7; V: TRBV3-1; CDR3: CASSQVGWADEQYF
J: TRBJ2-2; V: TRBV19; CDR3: CASYRWGGELFF
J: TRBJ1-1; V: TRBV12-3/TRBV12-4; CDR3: CASSFERGRTEAFF
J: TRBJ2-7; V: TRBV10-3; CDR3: CAISEGHTYEQYF
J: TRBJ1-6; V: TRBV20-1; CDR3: CSALRVVNSPLHF
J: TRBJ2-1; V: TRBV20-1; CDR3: CSAPELGTGGNEQFF
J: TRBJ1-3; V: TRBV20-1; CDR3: CSARAFDSRNTIYF
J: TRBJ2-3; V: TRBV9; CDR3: CASSVAKAKDNTQYF
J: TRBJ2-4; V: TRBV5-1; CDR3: CASSLDRPKNIQYF
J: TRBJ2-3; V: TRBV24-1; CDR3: CATSEASGGADTQYF
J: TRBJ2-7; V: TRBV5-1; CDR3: CASSLASSREQYF
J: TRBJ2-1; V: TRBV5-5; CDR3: CASSLELFGARDEQFF
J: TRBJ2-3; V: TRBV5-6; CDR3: CASSFSAGAPDTQYF
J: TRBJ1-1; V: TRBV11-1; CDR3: CASSLDGEGTEAFF
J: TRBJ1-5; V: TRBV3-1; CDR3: CASSHRAQEGYEGNQPQHF
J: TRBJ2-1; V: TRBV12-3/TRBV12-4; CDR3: CASSPDLARNEQFF
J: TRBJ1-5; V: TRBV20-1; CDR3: CSCADSTLSNQPQHF
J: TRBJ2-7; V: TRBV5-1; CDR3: CASSFDSTYEQYF
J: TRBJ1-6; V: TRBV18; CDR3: CASSPLTRNSPLHF
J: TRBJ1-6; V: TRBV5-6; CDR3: CASSLPGHNSPLHF
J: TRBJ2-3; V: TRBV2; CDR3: CASSEGSFLDTDTQYF
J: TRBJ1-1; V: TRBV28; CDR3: CASSLTGLAEAFF
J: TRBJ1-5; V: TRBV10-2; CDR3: CASSGAGYYSNQPQHF
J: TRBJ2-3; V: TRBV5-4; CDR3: CASSLGGNTQYF
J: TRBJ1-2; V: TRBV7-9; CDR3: CASSFPGLANYGYTF
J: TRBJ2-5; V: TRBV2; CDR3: CASSDGAQTQYF
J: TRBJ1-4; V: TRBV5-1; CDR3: CASSLRPREKLFF
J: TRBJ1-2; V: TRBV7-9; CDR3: CASSLRGIPDFRGYTF
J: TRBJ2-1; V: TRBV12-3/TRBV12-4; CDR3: CASSTTGPGNEQFF
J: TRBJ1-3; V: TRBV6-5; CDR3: CATQRGSGNTIYF
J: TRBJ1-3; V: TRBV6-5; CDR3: CASSYTRPSGGNTIYF
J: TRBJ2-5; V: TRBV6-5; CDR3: CASSYSPWKETQYF
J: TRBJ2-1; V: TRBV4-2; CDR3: CASSQDDPSGGHEQFF
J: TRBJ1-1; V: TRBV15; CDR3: CATSSLSGGPNTEAFF
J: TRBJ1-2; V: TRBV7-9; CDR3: CASSLDGGNYGYTF